Here is one T cell receptor (beta chain) with its context. The data originate from a study of blood T cell repertoires in COVID-19. Study-level information: The analysed material was cDNA or gDNA that came from T cells, B-cell-depleted T cells, or PBMCs.

Libraries were prepared by immunoSEQ multiplex PCR; TCRdb keeps only in-frame clonotypes and omits some of them. The top ten clones hold around 0.84% of a sample with over 200,000 clones, around nine tenths of them seen once. Trimming left V 0 bases short and J 5 bases short, with 17 bases between. The CDR3 extends over 17 amino acids. Germline loops: CDR1 SGDLS, CDR2 YYNGEE. This TCR was recovered from a man between 60 and 75 years old with COVID-19, enrolled during active disease. The sample consisted of peripheral blood. The chain uses TRBV9 and TRBJ2-2; maybe TRBD2 (6 bases). The CDR3 nucleotides are TGTGCCAGCAGCGTAGGCACGAGCGGGCACGGGACCGGGGAGCTGTTTTTT. This encodes CASSVGTSGHGTGELFF.